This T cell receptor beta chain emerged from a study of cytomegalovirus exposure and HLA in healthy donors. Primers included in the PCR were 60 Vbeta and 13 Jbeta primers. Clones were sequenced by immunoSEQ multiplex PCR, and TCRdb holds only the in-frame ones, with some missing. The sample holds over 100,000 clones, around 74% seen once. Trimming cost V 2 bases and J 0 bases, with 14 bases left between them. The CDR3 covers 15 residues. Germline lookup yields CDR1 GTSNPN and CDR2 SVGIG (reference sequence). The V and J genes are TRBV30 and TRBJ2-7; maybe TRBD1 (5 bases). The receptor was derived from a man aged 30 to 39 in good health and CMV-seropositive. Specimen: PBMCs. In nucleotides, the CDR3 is TGTGCCTGGAGTTCCCGACAGTCGAGCTCCTACGAGCAGTACTTC. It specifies CAWSSRQSSSYEQYF. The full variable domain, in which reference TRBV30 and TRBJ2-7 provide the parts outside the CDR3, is SQTIHQWPATLVQPVGSPLSLECTVEGTSNPNLYWYRQAAGRGLQLLFYSVGIGQISSEVPQNLSASRPQDRQFILSSKKLLLSDSGFYLCAWSSRQSSSYEQYFGPGTRLTVT.